What follows is one TCR beta chain and its context. Its target antigen remains unknown. No much larger clone exists at a distance of one base, and base qualities are not known. This record belongs to a study of shared T cell receptors in the human thymus (dated by TCRdb to the early 2020s). About the investigation overall: The study examined how self-reactive, shared T-cell receptor alpha chains are generated in the human thymus.

CDR1 and CDR2 are drawn from the germline V gene: SGHVS, FQNEAQ. The CDR3 has 18 amino acids, counting the end cysteine and phenylalanine. Only the CDR3 portion is preserved as DNA: 54 bases, with reading frame beginning at the first base. V is cut back by 1 base and J by 1 base, with 7 bases in the junction unmatched. Libraries came from the immunoSEQ multiplex PCR assay. This is the immuneACCESS table as TCRdb keeps it, with only in-frame sequences that have V and J called. A part of the clones is gone; compared with another copy, unresolved V genes explain less than half, and the rest is unexplained. The sample has about 660,000 clones on record, 85% to 90% of them singletons. 0.0095% to 0.012% of the sample goes to the ten largest clones. The same sample was also studied in work on human thymus T cells. From that second study: Immunologically healthy infants undergoing open corrective cardiac surgery for congenital heart defects in Finland were used as donors. Thymus tissue was obtained as surgical resects removed during corrective cardiac surgery. Both the thymic and the peripheral blood repertoires appeared to show biased V and J gene segment usage. Highly overlapping thymic TCR repertoires among unrelated individuals were reported in the related research. The study characterized TCR alpha and beta repertoires from about 8 infant thymus samples and four related peripheral blood samples. The infant donors were about 6 to 244 days old, and the cohort included several males and a couple of females. After being mechanically released from the tissue, thymocytes were kept at -70 degrees C in pellets of about 9-34 million cells. Genomic DNA was extracted from frozen cell pellets with a QIAsymphony instrument. Using the immunoSEQ multiplex PCR assay, the TCRB and TCRAD loci were amplified from a standardized quantity of quality-controlled genomic DNA. The amplicons spanned the V(D)J region and were long enough to cover the CDR3 and allow V and J genes to be identified. Amplicon sequencing was performed on an Illumina platform through the commercial immunoSEQ service. Primer bias and sequencing errors were corrected using previously described methods, and TCRAD and TCRB definitions followed the IMGT database. Analysis of the repertoires was done with immunoSEQ Analyzer 3.0 and VDJTools and included basic statistics, V/J segment usage, diversity estimates, rarefaction and pairwise overlap. Diversity was estimated with Chao1, ChaoE, Efron-Thisted, Shannon and inverse Simpson indices, and also on datasets down-sampled to the smallest sample. Repertoire overlap used strict matching of CDR3 nucleotide sequence, V gene and J gene, with Jaccard-based multidimensional scaling clustering. On average, thymus samples gave around 880,000 unique TCRB clonotypes, whereas blood samples gave 75,000 to 85,000.

This receptor chain uses TRBV7-8 and TRBJ2-7; 13 bases in the junction line up with TRBD2. The sequence was collected from a boy in the first two years of life with a congenital heart defect. Donor details come from another sample of the same person, matched by shared clones. The sequenced sample consisted of thymocytes. The CDR3 sequence is CASSLVAGTSGASYEQYF. The DNA sequence is as follows: TGTGCCAGCAGCTTAGTAGCGGGGACTAGCGGGGCGTCCTACGAGCAGTACTTC. With all but the CDR3 taken from the reference TRBV7-8 and TRBJ2-7 genes, the full variable domain is: GAGVSQSPRYKVAKRGQDVALRCDPISGHVSLFWYQQALGQGPEFLTYFQNEAQLDKSGLPSDRFFAERPEGSVSTLKIQRTQQEDSAVYLCASSLVAGTSGASYEQYFGPGTRLTVT.